The 14 T cell receptor beta chains below all came from one sample that was sequenced in a study of blood T cell repertoires in COVID-19. Here immunoSEQ multiplex PCR was the method, and the copy in TCRdb shows in-frame clones only, minus some. Of hundreds of thousands of clones listed, more than 80% are singletons. The source material was PBMCs or T cells enriched from blood (not recorded which). The receptors originated from a man aged 30-40 years who had recovered from COVID-19.

A word on this clone: Other DNA sequences in this specimen translate into the identical CDR3. The rearrangement uses TRBV4-2 and TRBJ2-2, with D perhaps matching TRBD2 (5 bases). Trimming pared 0 bases from V and 1 base from J, leaving 6 bases between. This CDR3 comprises 15 residues. Germline V gene data show CDR1 as LGHNA and CDR2 as YNFKEQ. CDR3 protein: CASSQEDWNTGELFF. CDR3 sequence (DNA): TGTGCCAGCAGCCAAGAGGACTGGAACACCGGGGAGCTGTTTTTT.

The J gene is TRBJ2-5, the V gene TRBV28, with 9 bases matching TRBD2. This CDR3 is built from 15 residues. The V gene end was trimmed by 4 bases and the J gene end by 0 bases; junction bases not matched to a gene: 3. In germline, CDR1 is MDHEN, CDR2 SYDVKM. CDR3 DNA: TGTGCCAGCAGTTGGCGGGAGGGTTACCAAGAGACCCAGTACTTC. This sequence encodes CASSWREGYQETQYF.

The J gene is TRBJ2-1, the V gene TRBV28; D might be TRBD2 (6 bases). V gave up 7 bases and J gave up 6 bases, with 13 bases separating them. The length of the CDR3 is 13 residues. Germline V CDR1 and CDR2: MDHEN, SYDVKM. The CDR3 DNA is TGTGCCAGCAACTACGGGAGTTCCAATGAGCAGTTCTTC. Amino acids: CASNYGSSNEQFF.

The chain carries TRBV13 and TRBJ2-7, with 9 bases fitting TRBD2. The germline CDR1 and CDR2 sequences are PRHDT and FYEKMQ (reference sequence). The CDR3 spans 15 residues. Losses at the gene ends were 5 bases for V and 6 bases for J; bases not matched to a gene: 11. As DNA, the CDR3 is TGTGCCAGCAGCCCCCGTGGTAGCGGGAGTGTCGAGCAGTACTTC. Protein: CASSPRGSGSVEQYF. Looking up the rest from reference TRBV13 and TRBJ2-7 gives the full variable domain: AAGVIQSPRHLIKEKRETATLKCYPIPRHDTVYWYQQGPGQDPQFLISFYEKMQSDKGSIPDRFSAQQFSDYHSELNMSSLELGDSALYFCASSPRGSGSVEQYFGPGTRLTVT.

This chain connects TRBV4-1 to TRBJ1-5, with D unresolved. The V end was cut by 4 bases, the J end by 5 bases, with 21 bases between. Germline lookup yields CDR1 MGHRA and CDR2 YSYEKL. The CDR3 covers 17 residues. Here the CDR3 reads CASSPRVEGKSDQPQHF. CDR3 bases: TGCGCCAGCAGCCCGAGGGTAGAGGGCAAGAGTGATCAGCCCCAGCATTTT.

The chain couples TRBV6-5 to TRBJ2-7; D is undetermined. The CDR3 contains 14 residues. V was cut by 0 bases and J by 2 bases, with 8 bases left in between. Germline CDR1 and CDR2: MNHEY and SVGAGI. The CDR3 loop reads CASSYSPGPYEQYF. Here the CDR3 DNA reads TGTGCCAGCAGTTACTCTCCTGGGCCCTACGAGCAGTACTTC.

CDR3 bases: TGTGCCAGCAGGTGGCAAAGCAATCAGCCCCAGCATTTT. Protein: CASRWQSNQPQHF. The chain carries TRBV2 and TRBJ1-5; D is uncertain. CDR1 and CDR2 (germline): SNHLY, FYNNEI. The CDR3 runs 13 residues. V shed 6 bases and J shed 1 base, with 7 bases lying between them.

V usage is TRBV18 and J usage is TRBJ1-5, with D perhaps TRBD1 (5 bases). CDR1 is KGHSH, CDR2 LQKENI, per germline. This CDR3 is 15 amino acids long. Between the trimmed V and J ends, which lost 3 bases and 1 base, there was a span of 10 bases. The CDR3 DNA is TGTGCCAGCTCACCGGGGGGGGACAGCAATCAGCCCCAGCATTTT. Protein: CASSPGGDSNQPQHF.

The chain uses TRBV11-2 and TRBJ2-1; 14 nucleotides line up with TRBD2. V gave up 1 base and J gave up 9 bases; unmatched junction bases: 5. The CDR3 sequence is 16 residues long. Germline V CDR1 and CDR2: SGHAT, FQNNGV. The CDR3 is CASSLGGLAGEREQFF. In DNA, the CDR3 is TGTGCCAGCAGCTTAGGGGGACTAGCGGGAGAGCGTGAGCAGTTCTTC.

A few counts support this clone. This chain connects TRBV11-1 to TRBJ2-2, with D tentatively TRBD2 (5 bases). This CDR3 has 12 amino acids. Trimming removed 5 bases from V and 7 bases from J, with 8 bases in between. Germline-derived CDR1 and CDR2 are SGHAT and FQDESV (reference sequence). This chain's CDR3 is CASSPAGGELFF. CDR3 nucleotides: TGTGCCAGCAGCCCCGCGGGCGGGGAGCTGTTTTTT.

The chain carries TRBV28 and TRBJ2-1, with a possible D match to TRBD1 (6 bases). The CDR3 loop spans 13 amino acids. Germline assignment: CDR1 MDHEN and CDR2 SYDVKM. V dropped 9 bases and J dropped 1 base, with 10 bases sitting between them. This CDR3 reads CASRQDSYNEQFF. DNA of the CDR3: TGTGCCAGTAGACAGGATTCCTACAATGAGCAGTTCTTC.

This sequence joins TRBV7-2 and TRBJ2-1; the D gene is possibly TRBD2 (6 bases). V lost 5 bases, J lost 2 bases, and 16 bases lay in between. The CDR3 length is 16 residues. Per the germline V gene, CDR1 is SGHTA and CDR2 is FQGNSA. For the CDR3, the DNA is TGTGCCAGCAGCCTATACTACAGCGGGCCCTACAATGAGCAGTTCTTC. It encodes CASSLYYSGPYNEQFF.

The rearrangement uses TRBV7-2 and TRBJ2-4; the D gene is possibly TRBD1 (5 bases). Germline CDR1 reads SGHTA; CDR2 reads FQGNSA. This CDR3 spans 13 amino acids. Trimming cost V 1 base and J 6 bases, with 7 bases left between them. The CDR3 loop is CASSLGQGNIQYF. CDR3 in DNA: TGTGCCAGCAGCTTAGGGCAGGGAAACATTCAGTACTTC.

V gene TRBV6-5 combines with J gene TRBJ2-7, with a possible D match to TRBD2 (5 bases). The CDR3 is made up of 13 amino acids. Per the germline V gene, CDR1 is MNHEY and CDR2 is SVGAGI. Trimming cost V 8 bases and J 0 bases, with 11 bases left between them. The CDR3 here is CASSRGYSYEQYF. The CDR3, as DNA: TGTGCCAGCTCCAGAGGGTACTCCTACGAGCAGTACTTC.